The 11 T cell receptor beta chains given below trace back to one sample, sequenced in a study of cytomegalovirus exposure and HLA in healthy donors. Primers for the PCR totalled 60 Vbeta and 13 Jbeta. Sequencing used immunoSEQ multiplex PCR; TCRdb keeps in-frame clones, though not all of them. Of about 180,000 clones detected, 70% to 80% appear once; the ten largest clones hold about 1.6%. What was sequenced was PBMCs. Receptors were obtained from a young man in good health and CMV-seronegative.

The chain employs TRBV5-1 and TRBJ2-1; D is unresolved. V dropped 4 bases and J dropped 0 bases, with 5 bases sitting between them. The V gene's germline CDR1 is SGHRS and CDR2 YFSETQ. This CDR3 is 13 amino acids long. The CDR3 sequence: CASSPSSYNEQFF. The CDR3 DNA reads TGCGCCAGCAGCCCGAGCTCCTACAATGAGCAGTTCTTC.

This clone was seen a single time. The chain combines TRBV2 with TRBJ2-3, with D uncertain. CDR3 length: 13 amino acids. In germline, CDR1 is SNHLY, CDR2 FYNNEI. V was clipped by 6 bases and J by 6 bases, with 13 bases between them. Here the CDR3 DNA reads TGTGCCAGCAGGGCTACCCAACAGGATACGCAGTATTTT. This sequence encodes CASRATQQDTQYF.

Written as DNA, the CDR3 is TGTGCCAGCAGATCTGACACGATCTCCTACGAGCAGTACTTC. It codes for CASRSDTISYEQYF. The chain is built from TRBV2 and TRBJ2-5; D gene uncertain. The DNA end is more similar to TRBJ2-7, so the J call may be wrong. The CDR3 extends over 14 amino acids. Germline CDR1 and CDR2: SNHLY and FYNNEI.

The rearrangement uses TRBV19 and TRBJ1-3, with TRBD1 matching over 11 bases. The germline gives CDR1 LNHDA, CDR2 SQIVND (reference sequence). CDR3 length: 15 residues. V was clipped by 10 bases and J by 4 bases; unmatched bases: 9. CDR3 protein: CATKDRGRSGNTIYF. CDR3 in DNA: TGTGCCACCAAGGACAGGGGGCGATCAGGAAACACCATATATTTT.

The rearrangement joins TRBV7-6 to TRBJ1-4; D is ambiguous. This CDR3 comprises 14 residues. From germline, CDR1 is SGHVS and CDR2 FNYEAQ. Trimming stripped 1 base from V and 5 bases from J, with 8 bases between. The CDR3 nucleotides are TGTGCCAGCAGCTTAGGTTGCGGGAATGAAAAACTGTTTTTT. This translates into CASSLGCGNEKLFF.

The chain links TRBV5-5 to TRBJ1-3, with D hard to call. The V and J ends lost 0 bases and 0 bases respectively, with 10 bases between them. Per germline, CDR1 SGHKS and CDR2 YYEKEE (reference sequence). CDR3 length: 16 amino acids. The CDR3 DNA is TGTGCCAGCAGCTTGGAGGAGGTCCGCTCTGGAAACACCATATATTTT. This translates into CASSLEEVRSGNTIYF.

This clone was counted between two and nine times. V is TRBV30 and J is TRBJ2-5, with D perhaps matching TRBD2 (6 bases). This CDR3 has 14 amino acids. The V end was cut by 2 bases, the J end by 3 bases, with 13 bases between. Germline values: CDR1 GTSNPN, CDR2 SVGIG (reference sequence). CDR3 in DNA: TGTGCCTGGAGTCGGGGACCGGGGGAAGAGACCCAGTACTTC. It codes for CAWSRGPGEETQYF.

This rearrangement joins TRBV19 to TRBJ1-3; unclear D gene. Germline values: CDR1 LNHDA, CDR2 SQIVND (reference sequence). The CDR3 is made up of 13 amino acids. Trimming removed 6 bases at V and 4 bases at J, with 10 bases between. CDR3 loop: CASSRTGGNTIYF. The CDR3 nucleotides are TGTGCCAGTAGCCGGACGGGAGGAAACACCATATATTTT. Full variable domain (missing parts from reference TRBV19 and TRBJ1-3): DGGITQSPKYLFRKEGQNVTLSCEQNLNHDAMYWYRQDPGQGLRLIYYSQIVNDFQKGDIAEGYSVSREKKESFPLTVTSAQKNPTAFYLCASSRTGGNTIYFGEGSWLTVV.

V is TRBV5-1 and J is TRBJ2-1, with 11 bases aligning to TRBD1. V trimming: 1 base; J trimming: 8 bases; junction bases outside the gene matches: 8. This CDR3 comprises 16 residues. Germline lookup yields CDR1 SGHRS and CDR2 YFSETQ. CDR3 in amino acids: CASSLTGTGGEDEQFF. CDR3 sequence (DNA): TGCGCCAGCAGCTTGACCGGGACAGGGGGGGAGGATGAGCAGTTCTTC.

The rearrangement uses TRBV9 and TRBJ1-1, with D unresolved. The CDR3 has 13 amino acids. V was cut by 0 bases and J by 2 bases, with 5 bases left in between. Per germline, CDR1 SGDLS and CDR2 YYNGEE. In DNA form, the CDR3 reads TGTGCCAGCAGCGTAGTTCTTAACACTGAAGCTTTCTTT. The encoded protein is CASSVVLNTEAFF.

The chain couples TRBV7-3 to TRBJ2-1, with 10 nucleotides matching TRBD2. The CDR3 runs 16 residues. CDR1 and CDR2 from the germline V gene are SGHTA and FQGTGA. V shed 5 bases, J shed 7 bases, and the junction held 11 bases outside the gene matches. For the CDR3, the DNA is TGTGCCAGCAGCACCAATGCCCTGACTAGCGGGAATGAGCAGTTCTTC. This sequence encodes CASSTNALTSGNEQFF.